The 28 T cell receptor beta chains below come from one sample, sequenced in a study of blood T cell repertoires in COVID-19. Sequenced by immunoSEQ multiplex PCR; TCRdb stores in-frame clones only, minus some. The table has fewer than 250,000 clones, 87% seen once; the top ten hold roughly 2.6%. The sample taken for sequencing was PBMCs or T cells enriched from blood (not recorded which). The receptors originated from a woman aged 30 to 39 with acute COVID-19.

The CDR3 here is CASWDSPSQNEQFF. CDR3 sequence (DNA): TGTGCCAGCTGGGACAGCCCATCCCAAAATGAGCAGTTCTTC. The J gene is TRBJ2-1, the V gene TRBV27; the match to TRBD1 covers 7 bases. Germline CDR1 reads MNHEY; CDR2 reads SMNVEV (reference sequence). The CDR3 consists of 14 residues. The V gene end was trimmed by 8 bases and the J gene end by 7 bases; junction bases not matched to a gene: 11.

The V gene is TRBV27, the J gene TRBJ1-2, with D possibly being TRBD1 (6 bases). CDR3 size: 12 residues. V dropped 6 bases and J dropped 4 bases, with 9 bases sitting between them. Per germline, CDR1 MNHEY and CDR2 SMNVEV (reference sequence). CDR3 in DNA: TGTGCCAGCAGACAGGGTGGCTATGGCTACACCTTC. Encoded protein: CASRQGGYGYTF.

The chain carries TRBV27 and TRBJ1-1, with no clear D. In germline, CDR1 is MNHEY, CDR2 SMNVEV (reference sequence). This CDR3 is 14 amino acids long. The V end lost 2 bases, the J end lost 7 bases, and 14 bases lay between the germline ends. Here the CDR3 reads CASSLGGLEGEAFF. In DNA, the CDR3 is TGTGCCAGCAGTTTAGGAGGCCTCGAAGGTGAAGCTTTCTTT.

CDR3 loop: CASSITGTGEQYF. Written as DNA, the CDR3 is TGTGCCAGTAGTATCACAGGGACAGGCGAGCAGTACTTC. The rearrangement uses TRBV19 and TRBJ2-7, with 8 bases aligning to TRBD1. The CDR3 extends over 13 amino acids. Germline CDR1 and CDR2: LNHDA and SQIVND (reference sequence). The trim removed 3 bases at V and 6 bases at J, leaving 4 bases unmatched.

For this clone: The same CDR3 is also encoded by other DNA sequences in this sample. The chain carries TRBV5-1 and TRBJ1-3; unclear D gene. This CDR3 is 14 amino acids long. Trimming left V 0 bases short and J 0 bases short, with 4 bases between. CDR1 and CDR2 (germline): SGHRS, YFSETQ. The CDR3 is CASSLDSSGNTIYF. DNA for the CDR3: TGCGCCAGCAGCTTGGACAGCTCTGGAAACACCATATATTTT. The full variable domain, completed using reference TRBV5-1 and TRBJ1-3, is KAGVTQTPRYLIKTRGQQVTLSCSPISGHRSVSWYQQTPGQGLQFLFEYFSETQRNKGNFPGRFSGRQFSNSRSEMNVSTLELGDSALYLCASSLDSSGNTIYFGEGSWLTVV.

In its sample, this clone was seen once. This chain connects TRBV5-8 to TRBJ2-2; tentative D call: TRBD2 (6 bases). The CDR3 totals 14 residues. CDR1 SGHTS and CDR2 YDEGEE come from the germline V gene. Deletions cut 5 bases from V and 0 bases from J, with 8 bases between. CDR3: CASRREANTGELFF. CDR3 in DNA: TGTGCCAGCAGGAGGGAGGCGAACACCGGGGAGCTGTTTTTT.

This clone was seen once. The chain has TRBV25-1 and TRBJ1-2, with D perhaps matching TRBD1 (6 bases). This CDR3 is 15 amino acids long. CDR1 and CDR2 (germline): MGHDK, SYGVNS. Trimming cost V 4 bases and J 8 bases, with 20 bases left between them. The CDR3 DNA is TGTGCCAGCAGTGTTCCCGGGACACCGGTTAAAGGCTACACCTTC. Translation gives CASSVPGTPVKGYTF.

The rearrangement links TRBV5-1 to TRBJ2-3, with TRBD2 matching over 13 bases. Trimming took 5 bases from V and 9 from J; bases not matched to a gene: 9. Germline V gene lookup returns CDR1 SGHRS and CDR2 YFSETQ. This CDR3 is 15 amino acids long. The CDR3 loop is CASRPTSGGAGTQYF. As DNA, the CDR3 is TGCGCCAGCAGACCTACTAGCGGGGGGGCAGGGACGCAGTATTTT.

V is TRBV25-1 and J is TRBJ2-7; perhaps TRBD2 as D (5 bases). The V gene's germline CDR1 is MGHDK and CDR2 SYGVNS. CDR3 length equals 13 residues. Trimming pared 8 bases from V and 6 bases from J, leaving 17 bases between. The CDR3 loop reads CASSTGSMGEQYF. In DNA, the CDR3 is TGTGCCAGCTCCACGGGATCTATGGGCGAGCAGTACTTC.

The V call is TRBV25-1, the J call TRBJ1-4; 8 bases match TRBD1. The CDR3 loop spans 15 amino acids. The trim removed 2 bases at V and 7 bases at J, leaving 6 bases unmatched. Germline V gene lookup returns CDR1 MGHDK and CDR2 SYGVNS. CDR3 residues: CASSEPTGEFEKLFF. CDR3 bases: TGTGCCAGCAGTGAACCGACAGGGGAGTTTGAAAAACTGTTTTTT.

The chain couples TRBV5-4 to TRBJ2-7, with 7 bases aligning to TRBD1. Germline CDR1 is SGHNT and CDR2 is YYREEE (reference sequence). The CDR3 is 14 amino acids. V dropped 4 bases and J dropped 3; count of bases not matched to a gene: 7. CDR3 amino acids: CASSLGDRVYEQYF. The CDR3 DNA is TGTGCCAGCAGCCTGGGGGACAGAGTCTACGAGCAGTACTTC.

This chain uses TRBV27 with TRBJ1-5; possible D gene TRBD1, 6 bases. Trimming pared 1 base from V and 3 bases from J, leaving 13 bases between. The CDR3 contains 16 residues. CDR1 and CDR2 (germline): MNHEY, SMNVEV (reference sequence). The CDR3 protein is CASSLYAWDNNQPQHF. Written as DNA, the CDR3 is TGTGCCAGCAGTTTATACGCCTGGGACAACAATCAGCCCCAGCATTTT.

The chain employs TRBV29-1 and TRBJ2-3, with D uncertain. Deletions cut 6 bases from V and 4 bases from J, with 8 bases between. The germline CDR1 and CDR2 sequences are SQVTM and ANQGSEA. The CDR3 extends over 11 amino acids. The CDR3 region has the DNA TGCAGCGTCCCACCGGCAGATACGCAGTATTTT. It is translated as CSVPPADTQYF.

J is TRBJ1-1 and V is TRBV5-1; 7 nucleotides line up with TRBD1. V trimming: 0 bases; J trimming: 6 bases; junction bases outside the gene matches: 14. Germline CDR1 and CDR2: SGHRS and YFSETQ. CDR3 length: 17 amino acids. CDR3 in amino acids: CASSLGGTASFGPEAFF. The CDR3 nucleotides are TGCGCCAGCAGCTTGGGAGGGACAGCCTCCTTTGGCCCTGAAGCTTTCTTT.

CDR3: CASGRLAGGSYNEQFF. DNA of the CDR3: TGTGCCAGCGGCCGACTAGCGGGGGGCTCCTACAATGAGCAGTTCTTC. The chain uses TRBV6-2 or TRBV6-3 and TRBJ2-1, with 13 bases identical to TRBD2. The CDR3 contains 16 residues. V was clipped by 8 bases and J by 0 bases; unmatched bases: 4. Looked up from germline, CDR1 is MNHEY and CDR2 is SVGEGT.

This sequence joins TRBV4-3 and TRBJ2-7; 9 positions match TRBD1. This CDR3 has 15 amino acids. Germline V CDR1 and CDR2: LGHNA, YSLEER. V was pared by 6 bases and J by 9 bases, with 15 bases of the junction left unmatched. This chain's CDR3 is CASSPQPGQGSRQYF. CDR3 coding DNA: TGCGCCAGCAGTCCCCAACCCGGACAGGGGTCGAGGCAGTACTTC.

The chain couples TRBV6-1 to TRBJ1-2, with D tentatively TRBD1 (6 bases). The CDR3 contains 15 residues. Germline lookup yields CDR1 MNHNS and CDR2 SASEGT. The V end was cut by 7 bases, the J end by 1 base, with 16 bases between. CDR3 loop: CASTNSGELNYGYTF. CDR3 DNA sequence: TGTGCCAGCACCAACTCAGGGGAACTTAACTATGGCTACACCTTC.

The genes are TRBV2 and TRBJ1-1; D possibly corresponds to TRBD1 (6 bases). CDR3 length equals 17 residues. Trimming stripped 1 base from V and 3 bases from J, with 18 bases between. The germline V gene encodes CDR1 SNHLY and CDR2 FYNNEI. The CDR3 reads CASSEGGAGDKDTEAFF. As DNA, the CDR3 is TGTGCCAGCAGTGAAGGCGGCGCAGGGGATAAGGACACTGAAGCTTTCTTT.

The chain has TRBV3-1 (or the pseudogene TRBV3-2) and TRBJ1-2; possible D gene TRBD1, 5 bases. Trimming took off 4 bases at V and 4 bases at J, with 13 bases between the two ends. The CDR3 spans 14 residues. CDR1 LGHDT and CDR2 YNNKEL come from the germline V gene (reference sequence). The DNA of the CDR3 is TGTGCCAGCAGCCCCGACCCGGGGGGCTATGGCTACACCTTC. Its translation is CASSPDPGGYGYTF.

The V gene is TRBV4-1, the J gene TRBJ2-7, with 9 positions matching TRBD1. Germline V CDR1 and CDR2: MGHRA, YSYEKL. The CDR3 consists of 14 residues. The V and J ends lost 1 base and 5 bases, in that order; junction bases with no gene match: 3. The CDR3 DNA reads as TGCGCCAGCAGCCAAGCGGGACAGGGTAACGAGCAGTACTTC. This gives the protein CASSQAGQGNEQYF.

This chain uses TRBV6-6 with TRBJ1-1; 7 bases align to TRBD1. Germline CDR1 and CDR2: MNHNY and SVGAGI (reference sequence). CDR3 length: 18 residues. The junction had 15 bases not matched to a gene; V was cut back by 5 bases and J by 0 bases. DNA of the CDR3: TGTGCCAGCAGTCCGCCGCCGGGACAGACCTTCATGAACACTGAAGCTTTCTTT. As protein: CASSPPPGQTFMNTEAFF.

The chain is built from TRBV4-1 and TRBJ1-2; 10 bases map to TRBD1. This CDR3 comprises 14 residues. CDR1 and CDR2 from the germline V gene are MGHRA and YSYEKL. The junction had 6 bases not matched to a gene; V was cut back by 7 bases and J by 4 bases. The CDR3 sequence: CASTPTGGTYGYTF. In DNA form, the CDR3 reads TGCGCCAGCACACCGACAGGGGGCACCTATGGCTACACCTTC.

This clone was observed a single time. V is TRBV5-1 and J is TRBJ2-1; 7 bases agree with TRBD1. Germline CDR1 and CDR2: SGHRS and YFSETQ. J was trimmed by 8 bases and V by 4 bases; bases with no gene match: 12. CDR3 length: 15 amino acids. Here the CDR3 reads CASSPGAQGFDEQFF. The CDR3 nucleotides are TGCGCCAGCAGCCCAGGGGCACAGGGGTTCGATGAGCAGTTCTTC.

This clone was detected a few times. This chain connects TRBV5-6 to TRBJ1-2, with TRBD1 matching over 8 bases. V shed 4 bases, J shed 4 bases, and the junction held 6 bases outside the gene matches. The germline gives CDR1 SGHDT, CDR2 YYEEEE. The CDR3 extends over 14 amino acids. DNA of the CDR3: TGTGCCAGCAGCCTGGACAGGGTGGGCTATGGCTACACCTTC. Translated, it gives CASSLDRVGYGYTF.

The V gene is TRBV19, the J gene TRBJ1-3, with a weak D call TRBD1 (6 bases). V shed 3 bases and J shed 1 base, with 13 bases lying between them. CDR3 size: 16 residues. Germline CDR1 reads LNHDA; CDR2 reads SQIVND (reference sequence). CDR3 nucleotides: TGTGCCAGTAGTATCCAGGGAGGGACATCTGGAAACACCATATATTTT. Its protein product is CASSIQGGTSGNTIYF. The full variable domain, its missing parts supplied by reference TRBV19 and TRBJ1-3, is DGGITQSPKYLFRKEGQNVTLSCEQNLNHDAMYWYRQDPGQGLRLIYYSQIVNDFQKGDIAEGYSVSREKKESFPLTVTSAQKNPTAFYLCASSIQGGTSGNTIYFGEGSWLTVV.

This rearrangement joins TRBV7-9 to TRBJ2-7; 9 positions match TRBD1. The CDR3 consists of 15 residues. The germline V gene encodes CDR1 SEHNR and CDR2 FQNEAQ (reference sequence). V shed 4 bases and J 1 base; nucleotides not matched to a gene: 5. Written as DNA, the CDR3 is TGTGCCAGCAGCTCTTGGACAGGGGTGTCCTACGAGCAGTACTTC. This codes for CASSSWTGVSYEQYF.

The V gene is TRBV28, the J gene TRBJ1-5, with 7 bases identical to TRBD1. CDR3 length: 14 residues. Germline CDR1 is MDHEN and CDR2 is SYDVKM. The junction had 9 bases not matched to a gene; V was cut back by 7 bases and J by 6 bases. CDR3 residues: CASKTTGVAQPQHF. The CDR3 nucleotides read TGTGCCAGCAAAACTACAGGGGTGGCTCAGCCCCAGCATTTT.

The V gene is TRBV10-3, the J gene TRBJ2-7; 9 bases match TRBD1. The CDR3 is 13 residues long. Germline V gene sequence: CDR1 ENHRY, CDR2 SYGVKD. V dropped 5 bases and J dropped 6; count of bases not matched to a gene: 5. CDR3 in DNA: TGTGCCATCAGTTTGGACAGGGGAGGCGAGCAGTACTTC. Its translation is CAISLDRGGEQYF.